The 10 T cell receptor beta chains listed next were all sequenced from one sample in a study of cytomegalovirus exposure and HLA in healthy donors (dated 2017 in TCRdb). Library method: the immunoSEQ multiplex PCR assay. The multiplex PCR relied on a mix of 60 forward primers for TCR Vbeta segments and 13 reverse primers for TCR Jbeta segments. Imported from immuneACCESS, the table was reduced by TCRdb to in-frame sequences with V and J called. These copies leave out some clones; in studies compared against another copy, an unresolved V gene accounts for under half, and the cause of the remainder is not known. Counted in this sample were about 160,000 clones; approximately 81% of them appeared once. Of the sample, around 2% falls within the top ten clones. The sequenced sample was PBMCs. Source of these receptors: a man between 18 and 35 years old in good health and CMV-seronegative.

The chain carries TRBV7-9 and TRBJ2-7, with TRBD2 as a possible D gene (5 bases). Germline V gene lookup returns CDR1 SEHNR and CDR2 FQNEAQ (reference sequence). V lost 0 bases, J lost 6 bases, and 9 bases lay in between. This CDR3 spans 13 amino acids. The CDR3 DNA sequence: TGTGCCAGCAGCTTAGCACGAGGAGGCGAGCAGTACTTC. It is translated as CASSLARGGEQYF. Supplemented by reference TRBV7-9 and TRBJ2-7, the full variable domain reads DTGVSQNPRHKITKRGQNVTFRCDPISEHNRLYWYRQTLGQGPEFLTYFQNEAQLEKSRLLSDRFSAERPKGSFSTLEIQRTEQGDSAMYLCASSLARGGEQYFGPGTRLTVT.

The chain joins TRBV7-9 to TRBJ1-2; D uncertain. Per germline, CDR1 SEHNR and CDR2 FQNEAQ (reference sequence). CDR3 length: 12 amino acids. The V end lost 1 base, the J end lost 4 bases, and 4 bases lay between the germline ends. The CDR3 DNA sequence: TGTGCCAGCAGCTTAGACACCTATGGCTACACCTTC. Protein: CASSLDTYGYTF.

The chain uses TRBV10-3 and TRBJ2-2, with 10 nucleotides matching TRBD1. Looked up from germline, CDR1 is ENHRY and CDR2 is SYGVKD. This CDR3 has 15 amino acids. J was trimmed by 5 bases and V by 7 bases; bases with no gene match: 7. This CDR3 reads CAITQGQGKTGELFF. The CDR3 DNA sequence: TGTGCCATCACCCAGGGACAGGGGAAAACCGGGGAGCTGTTTTTT.

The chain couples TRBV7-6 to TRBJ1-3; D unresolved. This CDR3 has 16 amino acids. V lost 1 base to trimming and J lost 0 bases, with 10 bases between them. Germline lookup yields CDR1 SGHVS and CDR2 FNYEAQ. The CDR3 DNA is TGTGCCAGCAGCTTAGGCGTGGGGAGCTCTGGAAACACCATATATTTT. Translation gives CASSLGVGSSGNTIYF.

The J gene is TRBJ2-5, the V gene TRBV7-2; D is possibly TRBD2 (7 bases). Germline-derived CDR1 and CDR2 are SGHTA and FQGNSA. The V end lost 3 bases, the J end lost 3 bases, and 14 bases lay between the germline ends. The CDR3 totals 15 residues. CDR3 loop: CASSFPGGRKETQYF. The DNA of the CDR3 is TGTGCCAGCAGCTTCCCCGGGGGGCGTAAAGAGACCCAGTACTTC.

CDR3 protein: CASTPLAGGDTQYF. The CDR3 DNA is TGTGCCAGCACCCCTCTAGCGGGGGGAGATACGCAGTATTTT. This chain links TRBV2 with TRBJ2-3, with TRBD2 matching 11 bases. The CDR3 spans 14 residues. The trim removed 7 bases at V and 5 bases at J, leaving 5 bases unmatched. Germline V gives CDR1 SNHLY, CDR2 FYNNEI.

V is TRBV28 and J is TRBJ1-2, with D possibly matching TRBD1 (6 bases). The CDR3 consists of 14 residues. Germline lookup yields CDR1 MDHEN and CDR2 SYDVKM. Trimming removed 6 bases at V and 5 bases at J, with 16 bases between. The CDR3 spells CASRSPGQGYGYTF. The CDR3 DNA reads TGTGCCAGCAGGTCTCCGGGACAAGGGTATGGCTACACCTTC.

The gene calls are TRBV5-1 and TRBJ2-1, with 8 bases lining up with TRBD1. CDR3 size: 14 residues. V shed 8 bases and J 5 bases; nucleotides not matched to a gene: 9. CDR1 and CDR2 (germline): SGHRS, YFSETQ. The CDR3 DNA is TGCGCCAGTCGACAGGGGATGGGGGACAATGAGCAGTTCTTC. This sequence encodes CASRQGMGDNEQFF.

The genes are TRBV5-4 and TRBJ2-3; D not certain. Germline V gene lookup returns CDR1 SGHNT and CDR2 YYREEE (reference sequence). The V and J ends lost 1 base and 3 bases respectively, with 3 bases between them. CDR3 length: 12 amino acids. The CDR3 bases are TGTGCCAGCAGCTTGTCTACAGATACGCAGTATTTT. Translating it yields CASSLSTDTQYF. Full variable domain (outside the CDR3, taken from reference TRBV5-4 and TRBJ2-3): ETGVTQSPTHLIKTRGQQVTLRCSSQSGHNTVSWYQQALGQGPQFIFQYYREEENGRGNFPPRFSGLQFPNYSSELNVNALELDDSALYLCASSLSTDTQYFGPGTRLTVL.

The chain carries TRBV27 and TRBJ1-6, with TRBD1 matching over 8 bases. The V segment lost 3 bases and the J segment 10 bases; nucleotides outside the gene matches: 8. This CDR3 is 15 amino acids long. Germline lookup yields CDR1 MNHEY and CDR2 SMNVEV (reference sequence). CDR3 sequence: CASSFGTGQSSPLHF. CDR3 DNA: TGTGCCAGCAGTTTCGGGACAGGCCAAAGCTCACCCCTCCACTTT.